This T cell receptor (beta chain) stems from a study of T cell responses to AZD1222 COVID-19 vaccine. Method: immunoSEQ multiplex PCR; TCRdb's copy keeps in-frame clones and lacks some. Among 120,000 to 150,000 clones listed, 85% to 95% were seen once. General study points: Donors were largely white British and mainly female; clonal diversity was possibly underestimated.

On this clone itself: Its target is not known.

There are 16 residues in the CDR3. CDR1 is LGHNA, CDR2 YSLEER, per germline. V lost 0 bases to trimming and J lost 5 bases; unmatched junction nucleotides: 0. This material consisted of peripheral blood, taken on day 0 of MenACWY control vaccination. The clonotype was recovered from an adult in good health. The rearrangement joins TRBV4-3 to TRBJ2-1; 14 bases are shared with TRBD2. As DNA, the CDR3 is TGCGCCAGCAGCCAAGAGGGACTAGCGGGGGACAATGAGCAGTTCTTC. Translation: CASSQEGLAGDNEQFF.